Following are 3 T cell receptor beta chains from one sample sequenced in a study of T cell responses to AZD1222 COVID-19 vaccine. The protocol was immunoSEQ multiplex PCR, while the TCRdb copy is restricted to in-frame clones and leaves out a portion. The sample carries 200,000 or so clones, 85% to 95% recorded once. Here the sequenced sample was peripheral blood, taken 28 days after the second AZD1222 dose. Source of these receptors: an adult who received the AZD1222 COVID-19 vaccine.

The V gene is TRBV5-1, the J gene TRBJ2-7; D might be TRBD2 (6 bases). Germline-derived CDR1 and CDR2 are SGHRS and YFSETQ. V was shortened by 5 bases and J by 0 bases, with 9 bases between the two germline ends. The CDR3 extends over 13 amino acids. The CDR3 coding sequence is TGCGCCAGCAGATACGGGAGCTCCTACGAGCAGTACTTC. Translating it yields CASRYGSSYEQYF.

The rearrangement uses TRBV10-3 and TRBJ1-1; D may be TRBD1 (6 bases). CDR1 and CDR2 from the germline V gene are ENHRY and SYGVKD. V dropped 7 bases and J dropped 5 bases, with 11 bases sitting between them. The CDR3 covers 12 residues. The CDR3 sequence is CAINQGQTEAFF. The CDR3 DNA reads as TGTGCCATCAACCAGGGGCAAACTGAAGCTTTCTTT.

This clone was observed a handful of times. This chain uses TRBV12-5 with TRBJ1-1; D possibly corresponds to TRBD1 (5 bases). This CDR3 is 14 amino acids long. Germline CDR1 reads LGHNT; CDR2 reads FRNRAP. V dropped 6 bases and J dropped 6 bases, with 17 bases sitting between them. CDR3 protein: CASGRSGQVAEAFF. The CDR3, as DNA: TGTGCTAGTGGGAGGTCAGGGCAGGTGGCTGAAGCTTTCTTT.